The 29 T cell receptor beta chains below come from one sample, sequenced in a study of T cell responses to AZD1222 COVID-19 vaccine. Generated by immunoSEQ multiplex PCR, the TCRdb table keeps only in-frame clones and is missing some. This table has 90,000 to 150,000 clones, about nine tenths appearing once. The starting material was peripheral blood, obtained on day 0 of AZD1222 vaccination. These receptors were collected from an adult in good health.

J is TRBJ2-7 and V is TRBV6-6, with TRBD2 as a possible D gene (6 bases). Trimming took 8 bases from V and 5 from J, leaving 19 bases between them. Germline V gene lookup returns CDR1 MNHNY and CDR2 SVGAGI (reference sequence). This CDR3 has 14 residues. CDR3 sequence: CASASSGTLHEQYF. The CDR3 region has the DNA TGTGCCAGCGCTTCCTCGGGGACTCTCCACGAGCAGTACTTC.

This clone was observed a handful of times. The rearrangement uses TRBV7-9 and TRBJ2-4; the D gene is possibly TRBD1 (6 bases). Trimming left V 4 bases short and J 0 bases short, with 13 bases between. CDR1 and CDR2 from the germline V gene are SEHNR and FQNEAQ (reference sequence). The CDR3 is made up of 16 amino acids. Here the CDR3 DNA reads TGTGCCAGCAGCTCACCAAACAGGGAAGCCAAAAACATTCAGTACTTC. It encodes CASSSPNREAKNIQYF.

Only a few counts were recorded for this clone. J is TRBJ1-4 and V is TRBV6-1, with D uncertain. The length of the CDR3 is 15 residues. V lost 1 base and J 8 bases, leaving 14 bases between the germline ends. Per germline, CDR1 MNHNS and CDR2 SASEGT. The CDR3 sequence is CASSEGWGSWEKLFF. In DNA, the CDR3 is TGTGCCAGCAGTGAAGGGTGGGGTAGTTGGGAAAAACTGTTTTTT.

The rearrangement joins TRBV5-1 to TRBJ1-1; D is unresolved. This CDR3 is built from 15 residues. Trimming removed 5 bases at V and 1 base at J, with 15 bases between. Germline CDR1 and CDR2: SGHRS and YFSETQ. CDR3 bases: TGCGCCAGCAGAAGCGGGATGGGGTCGAACACTGAAGCTTTCTTT. Protein product: CASRSGMGSNTEAFF.

This chain joins TRBV3-1 (or the pseudogene TRBV3-2) and TRBJ2-1; no clear D. Germline V lookup: CDR1 LGHDT, CDR2 YNNKEL (reference sequence). The CDR3 sequence is 13 residues long. Trimming cost V 4 bases and J 5 bases, with 9 bases left between them. CDR3 loop: CASSLGRNNEQFF. CDR3 in DNA: TGTGCCAGCAGCCTGGGCCGAAACAATGAGCAGTTCTTC.

The rearrangement uses TRBV2 and TRBJ2-5, with 16 positions matching TRBD2. Trimming removed 7 bases from V and 0 bases from J; junction bases left unmatched: 2. Germline values: CDR1 SNHLY, CDR2 FYNNEI. This CDR3 is built from 16 residues. CDR3 in amino acids: CASKGLAGGYQETQYF. The CDR3, as DNA: TGTGCCAGCAAGGGACTAGCGGGGGGGTACCAAGAGACCCAGTACTTC.

This clone was detected only once. The chain carries TRBV29-1 and TRBJ2-1; 7 positions agree with TRBD1. There are 14 residues in the CDR3. V shed 4 bases and J 7 bases; nucleotides not matched to a gene: 10. CDR1 is SQVTM, CDR2 ANQGSEA, per germline. CDR3 in amino acids: CSVVRDRAGNEQFF. The CDR3 DNA follows: TGCAGCGTTGTCCGAGACAGGGCTGGGAATGAGCAGTTCTTC.

The V and J genes are TRBV18 and TRBJ1-1; D remains ambiguous. This CDR3 has 14 amino acids. The germline V gene encodes CDR1 KGHSH and CDR2 LQKENI. Trimming shortened V by 10 bases and J by 4 bases, and 19 bases separated the two germline ends. This CDR3 reads CATEREGRTTEAFF. CDR3 bases: TGTGCCACCGAAAGGGAGGGCAGGACCACTGAAGCTTTCTTT.

The V and J genes are TRBV4-3 and TRBJ2-1; 11 bases are a match to TRBD1. There are 17 residues in the CDR3. V lost 4 bases, J lost 7 bases, and 12 bases stayed unmatched. Per germline, CDR1 LGHNA and CDR2 YSLEER. CDR3 in DNA: TGCGCCAGCAGCCTACGGTCCGGACAGGGGGCGGGTAATGAGCAGTTCTTC. It yields the protein CASSLRSGQGAGNEQFF.

This rearrangement joins TRBV28 to TRBJ2-2, with TRBD2 matching 9 bases. The CDR3 runs 14 residues. The V gene's germline CDR1 is MDHEN and CDR2 SYDVKM. The junction had 9 bases not matched to a gene; V was cut back by 10 bases and J by 6 bases. The CDR3 sequence: CAIETSGLSGELFF. DNA for the CDR3: TGTGCCATCGAGACTAGCGGCCTGTCCGGGGAGCTGTTTTTT.

This chain links TRBV10-1 with TRBJ1-4; no reliable D call. The CDR3 covers 14 residues. Germline values: CDR1 WNHNN, CDR2 SYGVQD (reference sequence). V was cut by 3 bases and J by 0 bases, with 5 bases left in between. CDR3 in amino acids: CASSEGTTNEKLFF. Written as DNA, the CDR3 is TGCGCCAGCAGTGAAGGGACAACTAATGAAAAACTGTTTTTT.

The V gene is TRBV11-2, the J gene TRBJ1-4, with no clear D. The length of the CDR3 is 11 residues. Germline V gives CDR1 SGHAT, CDR2 FQNNGV. V was cut by 3 bases and J by 7 bases, with 3 bases left in between. The CDR3 bases are TGTGCCAGCAGCTTGGGTGAAAAACTGTTTTTT. Translating it yields CASSLGEKLFF.

This clone was picked up many times. V gene TRBV6-5 combines with J gene TRBJ1-1, with 10 bases fitting TRBD1. CDR1 and CDR2 from the germline V gene are MNHEY and SVGAGI. J lost 5 bases, V lost 8 bases, and 8 bases had no gene match. This CDR3 is built from 14 residues. CDR3 bases: TGTGCCAGCTCCCCCGGGACAGGGGAAACTGAAGCTTTCTTT. This encodes CASSPGTGETEAFF.

This rearrangement joins TRBV29-1 to TRBJ2-1; weak D call: TRBD1 (5 bases). The CDR3 consists of 13 residues. The ends were cut back, 5 bases at V and 6 bases at J, with 14 bases in the middle. From germline, CDR1 is SQVTM and CDR2 ANQGSEA. DNA for the CDR3: TGCAGCGTTCGCCTTCAGGGAACCAATGAGCAGTTCTTC. Protein sequence: CSVRLQGTNEQFF.

This chain joins TRBV2 and TRBJ1-2; maybe TRBD1 (6 bases). There are 13 residues in the CDR3. V dropped 5 bases and J dropped 8 bases, with 15 bases sitting between them. Per germline, CDR1 SNHLY and CDR2 FYNNEI. CDR3 bases: TGTGCCAGCAGTCCGGGACCAGGGGTGGGCTACACCTTC. This encodes CASSPGPGVGYTF.

V usage is TRBV6-2 or TRBV6-3 and J usage is TRBJ1-3, with 9 nucleotides matching TRBD1. The CDR3 is 17 residues long. Trimming removed 6 bases from V and 0 bases from J; junction bases left unmatched: 9. Germline CDR1 MNHEY, CDR2 SVGEGT. The CDR3, as DNA: TGTGCCAGCAGCCGTCCGGGACAGGGATTCTCTGGAAACACCATATATTTT. Translation: CASSRPGQGFSGNTIYF.

This chain joins TRBV10-1 and TRBJ1-3; 8 bases align to TRBD1. Germline CDR1 is WNHNN and CDR2 is SYGVQD (reference sequence). The CDR3 extends over 19 amino acids. V lost 6 bases and J lost 0; bases outside the gene matches: 16. CDR3 DNA: TGCGCCAGCAGGCAGATTGGGACAGGCGACCCCTTCTCTGGAAACACCATATATTTT. This translates into CASRQIGTGDPFSGNTIYF.

This chain joins TRBV11-2 and TRBJ1-2, with unresolved D. V gave up 1 base and J gave up 4 bases, with 13 bases separating them. From germline, CDR1 is SGHAT and CDR2 FQNNGV. This CDR3 region has 15 residues. In DNA form, the CDR3 reads TGTGCCAGCAGCTTAGGACTTAGTCAGGCCTATGGCTACACCTTC. Its protein product is CASSLGLSQAYGYTF.

The count of this clone is one. The genes are TRBV6-5 and TRBJ1-6, with D perhaps matching TRBD1 (6 bases). This CDR3 comprises 14 residues. V gave up 2 bases and J gave up 7 bases, with 9 bases separating them. The germline V gene encodes CDR1 MNHEY and CDR2 SVGAGI. CDR3 DNA sequence: TGTGCCAGCAGTTACACAGGGACAAATTCACCCCTCCACTTT. It encodes CASSYTGTNSPLHF.

The chain recombines TRBV12-3 or TRBV12-4 with TRBJ2-5, with D perhaps given as TRBD1 or TRBD2 (5 bases each). The germline V and J ends were trimmed by 7 bases and 5 bases, with 14 bases remaining between them. CDR3 size: 13 residues. The CDR3 DNA is TGTGCCAGCACCCCACGAGGGACGGAGACCCAGTACTTC. Encoded protein: CASTPRGTETQYF.

The rearrangement joins TRBV4-1 to TRBJ1-1, with unresolved D. The CDR3 extends over 15 amino acids. Deletions cut 2 bases from V and 1 base from J, with 11 bases between. Germline V gene sequence: CDR1 MGHRA, CDR2 YSYEKL. CDR3 sequence reads: CASSQQGRRNTEAFF. The CDR3 nucleotides are TGCGCCAGCAGCCAACAAGGCAGGAGGAACACTGAAGCTTTCTTT.

This chain uses TRBV13 with TRBJ1-3, with D perhaps TRBD1 (5 bases). The CDR3 runs 12 residues. Germline V lookup: CDR1 PRHDT, CDR2 FYEKMQ (reference sequence). DNA of the CDR3: TGTGCTAGCGGGGGAATTCGAAACACCATATATTTT. It codes for CASGGIRNTIYF.

The J gene is TRBJ2-2, the V gene TRBV15; D remains ambiguous. CDR1 LNHNV and CDR2 YYDKDF come from the germline V gene (reference sequence). CDR3 length: 14 residues. Trimming removed 0 bases from V and 3 bases from J, with 5 bases in between. CDR3 protein: CATSRERHTGELFF. CDR3 coding DNA: TGTGCCACCAGCAGAGAAAGGCACACCGGGGAGCTGTTTTTT.

The V gene is TRBV4-1, the J gene TRBJ1-2; tentative D call: TRBD1 (5 bases). The germline V gene encodes CDR1 MGHRA and CDR2 YSYEKL. The length of the CDR3 is 16 residues. Trimming took off 0 bases at V and 2 bases at J, with 13 bases between the two ends. CDR3 loop: CASSQEPLGLNYGYTF. DNA for the CDR3: TGCGCCAGCAGCCAAGAGCCACTGGGACTAAACTATGGCTACACCTTC.

The genes are TRBV6-2 or TRBV6-3 and TRBJ1-1; 7 bases map to TRBD1. The CDR3 length is 14 residues. Losses at the gene ends were 4 bases for V and 3 bases for J; bases not matched to a gene: 5. The germline V gene has CDR1 MNHEY and CDR2 SVGEGT. The CDR3 sequence is CASSLSGQDTEAFF. Here the CDR3 DNA reads TGTGCCAGCAGTTTATCCGGACAGGACACTGAAGCTTTCTTT.

V is TRBV5-1 and J is TRBJ2-3, with 7 bases fitting TRBD1. The CDR3 is 14 residues long. The germline V gene has CDR1 SGHRS and CDR2 YFSETQ. The V segment lost 4 bases and the J segment 2 bases; nucleotides outside the gene matches: 4. The CDR3 sequence is CASSQGQVTDTQYF. The CDR3 DNA reads TGCGCCAGCAGCCAAGGACAGGTCACAGATACGCAGTATTTT.

V is TRBV19 and J is TRBJ2-1, with 14 bases matching TRBD2. Germline V lookup: CDR1 LNHDA, CDR2 SQIVND (reference sequence). This CDR3 contains 16 residues. V shed 5 bases and J 3 bases; nucleotides not matched to a gene: 3. CDR3 loop: CASSRGTSGGYNEQFF. CDR3 in DNA: TGTGCCAGTAGTCGAGGGACTAGCGGGGGCTACAATGAGCAGTTCTTC.

The J gene is TRBJ2-1, the V gene TRBV10-1; tentative D call: TRBD2 (6 bases). In germline, CDR1 is WNHNN, CDR2 SYGVQD (reference sequence). The CDR3 extends over 12 amino acids. V was clipped by 6 bases and J by 9 bases, with 12 bases between them. The CDR3 reads CASSPGGGEQFF. The CDR3 DNA follows: TGCGCCAGCAGCCCCGGGGGAGGTGAGCAGTTCTTC.

This rearrangement joins TRBV11-2 to TRBJ2-5, with 7 bases matching TRBD2. The CDR3 totals 17 residues. V gave up 0 bases and J gave up 1 base; unmatched junction bases: 8. Germline V gene data show CDR1 as SGHAT and CDR2 as FQNNGV. The CDR3, as DNA: TGTGCCAGCAGCTTAGATCCTGGGGGGGGTGTCCAAGAGACCCAGTACTTC. Protein sequence: CASSLDPGGGVQETQYF.